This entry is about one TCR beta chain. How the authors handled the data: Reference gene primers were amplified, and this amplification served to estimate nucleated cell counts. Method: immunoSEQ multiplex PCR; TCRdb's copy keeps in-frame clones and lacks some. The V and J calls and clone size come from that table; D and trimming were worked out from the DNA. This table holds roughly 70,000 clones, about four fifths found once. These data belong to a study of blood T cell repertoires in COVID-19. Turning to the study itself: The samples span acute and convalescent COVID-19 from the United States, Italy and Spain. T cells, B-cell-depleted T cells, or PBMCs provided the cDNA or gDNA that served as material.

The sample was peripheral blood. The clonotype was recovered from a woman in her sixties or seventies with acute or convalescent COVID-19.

CDR3 region: CASSLRLAVAYNEQFF. CDR3 DNA sequence: TGTGCCAGCAGCTTACGCCTAGCGGTGGCCTACAATGAGCAGTTCTTC. The rearrangement uses TRBV7-9 and TRBJ2-1; 7 positions agree with TRBD2. The J segment lost 2 bases and the V segment lost 2 bases, leaving 6 bases of the junction unmatched. From germline, CDR1 is SEHNR and CDR2 FQNEAQ (reference sequence). This CDR3 region has 16 residues.